One and the same sample provided the 13 T cell receptor beta chains below, sequenced in a study of T cell changes during pregnancy in multiple sclerosis. Using immunoSEQ multiplex PCR, the repertoire was profiled, and TCRdb retains in-frame clones only, with some absent. The data show about 35,000 clones, with around nine tenths seen just once and around 0.4% held by the top ten. Source: CD4+ T cells from peripheral blood mononuclear cells, taken in the second trimester of pregnancy. The receptors shown here come from a female donor with multiple sclerosis, enrolled in a pregnancy study.

V is TRBV6-4 and J is TRBJ2-1; the match to TRBD2 covers 8 bases. V shed 7 bases, J shed 10 bases, and the junction held 9 bases outside the gene matches. Germline-derived CDR1 and CDR2 are MRHNA and SNTAGT. The CDR3 runs to 13 residues. The CDR3 loop reads CASTERERGEQFF. CDR3 DNA: TGTGCCAGCACCGAGCGGGAGCGTGGGGAGCAGTTCTTC.

The V and J genes are TRBV2 and TRBJ1-2; a possible D gene is TRBD1 (5 bases). This CDR3 is 13 amino acids long. The V gene lost 4 bases and the J gene lost 1 base, with 7 bases spanning the gap. Looked up from germline, CDR1 is SNHLY and CDR2 is FYNNEI. The CDR3 DNA reads as TGTGCCAGCAGTGCCAGGGTTAACTATGGCTACACCTTC. This translates into CASSARVNYGYTF.

As concerns this clone: One junction end does not reproduce the germline sequence, and a read error may be involved. The genes are TRBV2 and TRBJ2-7; 8 nucleotides agree with TRBD2. The CDR3 totals 14 residues. Germline V gene sequence: CDR1 SNHLY, CDR2 FYNNEI. In nucleotides, the CDR3 is TGTGCCAGCAATGAATGGGCGGGAGGCTACGAGCAGTACTTC. The encoded protein is CASNEWAGGYEQYF. The full variable domain, rest sourced from reference TRBV2 and TRBJ2-7, is EPEVTQTPSHQVTQMGQEVILRCVPISNHLYFYWYRQILGQKVEFLVSFYNNEISEKSEIFDDQFSVERPDGSNFTLKIRSTKLEDSAMYFCASNEWAGGYEQYFGPGTRLTVT.

This chain links TRBV5-6 with TRBJ1-2; TRBD1 aligns across 8 bases. Trimming cost V 2 bases and J 6 bases; bases outside gene matches: 9. In germline, CDR1 is SGHDT, CDR2 YYEEEE. This CDR3 has 15 residues. CDR3 coding DNA: TGTGCCAGCAGCTTAGGGGTACAGGGGGGAGATGGCTACACCTTC. Translated, it gives CASSLGVQGGDGYTF.

The V and J genes are TRBV5-5 and TRBJ1-2; 8 bases line up with TRBD1. Germline assignment: CDR1 SGHKS and CDR2 YYEKEE (reference sequence). The junction had 7 bases not matched to a gene; V was cut back by 0 bases and J by 0 bases. The CDR3 sequence is 17 residues long. CDR3 loop: CASSLAVPDRANYGYTF. DNA for the CDR3: TGTGCCAGCAGCTTGGCCGTCCCGGACAGGGCTAACTATGGCTACACCTTC.

CDR3 region: CASSFPNGEPLHF. CDR3 DNA sequence: TGTGCCAGCAGTTTCCCTAATGGTGAACCCCTCCACTTT. This chain links TRBV6-5 with TRBJ1-6; no firm D call. The CDR3 sequence is 13 residues long. V was cut by 4 bases and J by 12 bases, with 13 bases left in between. Germline lookup yields CDR1 MNHEY and CDR2 SVGAGI.

This chain joins TRBV7-3 and TRBJ1-1, with D possibly being TRBD1 (5 bases). In germline, CDR1 is SGHTA, CDR2 FQGTGA. The CDR3 is 17 residues long. Trimming left V 1 base short and J 10 bases short, with 25 bases between. CDR3 amino acids: CASSLRPAGLGESRAFF. The CDR3 coding sequence is TGTGCCAGCAGCTTAAGACCTGCAGGACTAGGGGAGTCTAGAGCTTTCTTT.

This chain's CDR3 is CASSQDDLRGGGFYGYTF. CDR3 in DNA: TGCGCCAGCAGCCAAGATGATCTAAGAGGGGGGGGGTTCTATGGCTACACCTTC. V gene TRBV4-1 combines with J gene TRBJ1-2, with a tentative D call TRBD1 (6 bases). The ends were cut back, 0 bases at V and 4 bases at J, with 21 bases in the middle. The CDR3 runs to 18 residues. CDR1 is MGHRA and CDR2 is YSYEKL in the germline V gene.

The chain uses TRBV7-2 and TRBJ1-2; D not resolved. Germline-derived CDR1 and CDR2 are SGHTA and FQGNSA. CDR3 length: 13 amino acids. The ends were cut back, 5 bases at V and 4 bases at J, with 11 bases in the middle. The CDR3 protein is CASSPAGPYGYTF. As DNA, the CDR3 is TGTGCCAGCAGCCCCGCTGGGCCCTATGGCTACACCTTC.

This chain links TRBV28 with TRBJ2-3, with a tentative D call TRBD1 (6 bases). The CDR3 has 11 residues. V was pared by 6 bases and J by 5 bases, with 6 bases between. The V gene's germline CDR1 is MDHEN and CDR2 SYDVKM. CDR3 region: CASRDRDTQYF. The DNA for the CDR3 is TGTGCCAGCAGGGACAGAGATACGCAGTATTTT. Supplemented by reference TRBV28 and TRBJ2-3, the full variable domain reads DVKVTQSSRYLVKRTGEKVFLECVQDMDHENMFWYRQDPGLGLRLIYFSYDVKMKEKGDIPEGYSVSREKKERFSLILESASTNQTSMYLCASRDRDTQYFGPGTRLTVL.

The genes are TRBV6-6 and TRBJ1-2; D may be TRBD1 (6 bases). Germline-derived CDR1 and CDR2 are MNHNY and SVGAGI (reference sequence). This CDR3 has 13 residues. Deletions cut 5 bases from V and 6 bases from J, with 13 bases between. CDR3 in DNA: TGTGCCAGCAGTCTAACAGGGTTGGATGGCTACACCTTC. This gives the protein CASSLTGLDGYTF.

J is TRBJ2-7 and V is TRBV29-1; D is undetermined. There are 12 residues in the CDR3. Germline V CDR1 and CDR2: SQVTM, ANQGSEA. Trimming shortened V by 3 bases and J by 4 bases, and 10 bases separated the two germline ends. CDR3 region: CSVEGSLYEQYF. CDR3 sequence (DNA): TGCAGCGTTGAGGGCAGCTTATACGAGCAGTACTTC.

J is TRBJ2-7 and V is TRBV19; D ambiguous. The CDR3 has 14 residues. Trimming cost V 6 bases and J 0 bases, with 12 bases left between them. Germline CDR1 reads LNHDA; CDR2 reads SQIVND (reference sequence). The CDR3 protein is CASRCFTISYEQYF. CDR3 coding DNA: TGTGCCAGTAGATGTTTCACAATCTCCTACGAGCAGTACTTC.